This T cell receptor beta chain was captured in a study of T-cell reconstitution after alpha-beta-depleted transplantation in children. Study-wide results and limits: Some patients' high day-60 TCRbeta diversity was traced to surviving recipient T cells and thymic progenitors. Hyperexpanded clones declined; after one year, newly produced T cells mostly supplied diversity. Reported findings indicate that, about two months after transplant, alpha-beta T cells came from several hundred expanded clones, which were derived from non-depleted graft cells.

The CDR3 covers 16 residues. Germline V gives CDR1 SGHRS, CDR2 YFSETQ. After removal of 5 bases from V and 4 bases from J, the junction contained 10 bases not matched to a gene. As to this clonotype: Its antigen is undetermined.

The library targeted TCRbeta and was prepared with unique molecular identifiers. TCRdb ran MiXCR on the PCR reads and lists one entry per CDR3 protein. The repertoire holds hundreds of thousands of distinct CDR3 sequences, over 9.5% seen once, with about 2% in the top ten. The chain couples TRBV5-1 to TRBJ2-1; 9 bases fit TRBD1. Sequenced material: PBMCs, taken before TCRalphabeta/CD19-depleted stem cell transplant. The receptor was isolated from a child younger than 10 with inherited bone marrow failure, due to receive a stem cell transplant. CDR3 bases: TGCGCCAGCAGTCCCTCCTGGGACAGGGTTTACAATGAGCAGTTCTTC. As protein: CASSPSWDRVYNEQFF.